These T cell receptor beta chains were read from a single sample in a study of blood T cells in healthy people across ages. TCRdb fed the 5' RACE reads into MiXCR, producing one record per CDR3 protein. In the table there are 1.5 million to 2 million distinct CDR3 sequences, roughly 28% of which are singletons. The source material was blood. The receptors were sampled from a woman aged 30 to 39 in good health. CDR3s include the opening cysteine and the closing phenylalanine or tryptophan. The D gene is left open where the match is weak. Rows may omit the clone size; those that give it use once, few, many or a size class.

v_gene: TRBV10-3
abundance: many
j_gene: TRBJ2-5
d_gene: TRBD2
CDR3aa: CAISESTSTETQYF
CDR3nt: TGTGCCATCAGTGAGTCGACTAGCACAGAGACCCAGTACTTC

v_gene: TRBV29-1
abundance: few
j_gene: TRBJ2-7
d_gene: -
CDR3aa: CSVEQGRYEQYF
CDR3nt: TGCAGCGTGGAACAGGGGAGGTACGAGCAGTACTTC

v_gene: TRBV6-5
abundance: many
j_gene: TRBJ2-7
d_gene: -
CDR3aa: CASRSSGAYYEQYF
CDR3nt: TGTGCCAGCAGGAGCTCGGGGGCTTACTACGAGCAGTACTTC

v_gene: TRBV24-1
abundance: many
j_gene: TRBJ1-2
d_gene: -
CDR3aa: CATSEGGYYGYTF
CDR3nt: TGTGCCACCAGTGAGGGGGGCTACTATGGCTACACCTTC

v_gene: TRBV6-5
abundance: -
j_gene: TRBJ2-3
d_gene: -
CDR3aa: CASSYSSGIRDTQYF
CDR3nt: TGTGCCAGCAGTTACTCGAGCGGCATCAGAGATACGCAGTATTTT

v_gene: TRBV20-1
abundance: -
j_gene: TRBJ2-7
d_gene: -
CDR3aa: CSARDPLSDLSYEQYF
CDR3nt: TGCAGTGCTAGAGATCCCCTTAGCGATCTCTCCTACGAGCAGTACTTC

v_gene: TRBV29-1
abundance: few
j_gene: TRBJ1-1
d_gene: TRBD1
CDR3aa: CSGNRQGTEAFF
CDR3nt: TGCAGCGGGAATAGACAGGGCACTGAAGCTTTCTTT

v_gene: TRBV2
abundance: -
j_gene: TRBJ1-2
d_gene: TRBD1
CDR3aa: CASSRTGILYGYTF
CDR3nt: TGTGCCAGCAGTCGGACAGGGATCCTTTATGGCTACACCTTC

v_gene: TRBV20-1
abundance: many
j_gene: TRBJ2-7
d_gene: -
CDR3aa: CSASSDTYEQYF
CDR3nt: TGCAGTGCTTCTAGCGATACCTACGAGCAGTACTTC

v_gene: TRBV4-1
abundance: few
j_gene: TRBJ2-7
d_gene: TRBD1
CDR3aa: CASSQEDRPVYEQYF
CDR3nt: TGCGCCAGCAGCCAAGAGGACAGGCCGGTCTACGAGCAGTACTTC

v_gene: TRBV29-1
abundance: -
j_gene: TRBJ1-6
d_gene: TRBD1
CDR3aa: CSVAQGADSPLHF
CDR3nt: TGCAGCGTGGCACAGGGGGCAGATTCACCCCTCCACTTT

v_gene: TRBV6-6
abundance: -
j_gene: TRBJ2-1
d_gene: TRBD2
CDR3aa: CASSYGTSGVIYNEQFF
CDR3nt: TGTGCCAGCAGTTACGGGACTAGCGGGGTAATCTACAATGAGCAGTTCTTC

v_gene: TRBV28
abundance: -
j_gene: TRBJ1-5
d_gene: TRBD1
CDR3aa: CASSPTDRGRYQPQHF
CDR3nt: TGTGCCAGCAGTCCTACGGACAGGGGGCGTTATCAGCCCCAGCATTTT

v_gene: TRBV7-2
abundance: once
j_gene: TRBJ2-1
d_gene: -
CDR3aa: CASMYRTSGEQFF
CDR3nt: TGTGCCAGCATGTACAGGACCAGCGGTGAGCAGTTCTTC

v_gene: TRBV7-9
abundance: -
j_gene: TRBJ2-7
d_gene: -
CDR3aa: CASSGVGLISYNEQYF
CDR3nt: TGTGCCAGCAGCGGCGTGGGGCTCATCTCCTACAATGAGCAGTACTTC

v_gene: TRBV27
abundance: -
j_gene: TRBJ2-2
d_gene: -
CDR3aa: CASTRSDANTGELFF
CDR3nt: TGTGCCAGCACCCGGAGCGACGCGAACACCGGGGAGCTGTTTTTT

v_gene: TRBV29-1
abundance: -
j_gene: TRBJ2-3
d_gene: TRBD1
CDR3aa: CSRGLRRDTQYF
CDR3nt: TGCAGCAGGGGGCTCCGTCGAGATACGCAGTATTTT

v_gene: TRBV20-1
abundance: many
j_gene: TRBJ2-1
d_gene: TRBD2
CDR3aa: CSAGVAGPVGDEQFF
CDR3nt: TGCAGTGCCGGGGTAGCGGGACCCGTAGGCGATGAGCAGTTCTTC